The T cell receptor (beta chain) described here comes from a study of vaccination and CD4 T cells after COVID-19. Study-level points and caveats: Convalescent patients gained a median about 85% of their reactive clones only post-vaccination.

Treatment defined: approximately 10-day PBMC culture with coronavirus spike peptide pools or control peptides (ViraFEST assay). After removal of 5 bases from V and 4 bases from J, the junction contained 13 bases not matched to a gene. The CDR3 runs 16 residues. Germline V lookup: CDR1 MDHEN, CDR2 SYDVKM. Only a few counts were recorded for this clonotype. No antigen is known for it. Scientists ran DNA taken from cultured CD4+ T cells through the Oncomine TCR Beta short-read assay for sequencing. Using its own MiXCR run on the PCR reads, TCRdb lists one record per CDR3 protein. The sample carries 9,500 to 15,000 distinct CDR3 sequences, approximately 50% recorded once.

The receptor was isolated from a human donor who had recovered from COVID-19. The source material was CD4+ T cells from blood, cultured in vitro. The chain combines TRBV28 with TRBJ2-5; TRBD2 aligns across 7 bases. The CDR3 region is CASSALGLVRVETQYF. The DNA for the CDR3 is TGTGCCAGCAGTGCTCTCGGACTAGTAAGAGTAGAGACCCAGTACTTC. Looking up the rest from reference TRBV28 and TRBJ2-5 gives the full variable domain: DVKVTQSSRYLVKRTGEKVFLECVQDMDHENMFWYRQDPGLGLRLIYFSYDVKMKEKGDIPEGYSVSREKKERFSLILESASTNQTSMYLCASSALGLVRVETQYFGPGTRLLVL.